These 20 T cell receptor beta chains originate from one sample sequenced in a study of OX40 agonist ivuxolimab in advanced cancers. The repertoire was sequenced with immunoSEQ multiplex PCR; TCRdb's copy has only in-frame clones and lacks some. The profile shows more than 60,000 clones, around 83% of them singletons. Specimen: CD4+ or CD8+ T cells sorted from blood, collected in a trial of the OX40 agonist ivuxolimab. The receptors come from an adult with an advanced solid tumor such as melanoma, head and neck, liver or kidney cancer.

This clone was seen a single time. V is TRBV25-1 and J is TRBJ1-6, with D uncertain. This CDR3 is built from 14 residues. V lost 4 bases, J lost 9 bases, and 13 bases lay in between. Germline lookup yields CDR1 MGHDK and CDR2 SYGVNS. CDR3 region: CASSVGGIFSPLHF. Written as DNA, the CDR3 is TGTGCCAGCAGTGTGGGAGGAATTTTTTCACCCCTCCACTTT.

The V call is TRBV18, the J call TRBJ1-3, with 8 bases that match TRBD1. The CDR3 has 16 residues. Looked up from germline, CDR1 is KGHSH and CDR2 is LQKENI. Unmatched junction bases numbered 3, after V lost 2 bases and J lost 0 bases. This chain's CDR3 is CASSPTGGISGNTIYF. DNA for the CDR3: TGTGCCAGCTCACCAACAGGGGGGATCTCTGGAAACACCATATATTTT.

This clone was seen once. V gene TRBV29-1 combines with J gene TRBJ1-3; D gene unclear. The germline V gene encodes CDR1 SQVTM and CDR2 ANQGSEA. V was shortened by 1 base and J by 0 bases, with 1 base between the two germline ends. CDR3 size: 12 residues. CDR3 loop: CSVEVSGNTIYF. The CDR3 bases are TGCAGCGTTGAAGTCTCTGGAAACACCATATATTTT.

The CDR3 spells CAISLLVGRDTQYF. The CDR3 bases are TGTGCCATCAGTTTACTAGTTGGGAGGGATACGCAGTATTTT. This rearrangement joins TRBV10-3 to TRBJ2-3; possibly TRBD2 for D (6 bases). The CDR3 totals 14 residues. V was pared by 5 bases and J by 6 bases, with 15 bases between. Germline lookup yields CDR1 ENHRY and CDR2 SYGVKD.

This clone has just one count. The rearrangement uses TRBV7-3 and TRBJ2-5; D tentatively fits TRBD1 or TRBD2 (5 bases each). The V and J ends lost 5 bases and 7 bases respectively, with 14 bases between them. Germline V gives CDR1 SGHTA, CDR2 FQGTGA. This CDR3 comprises 13 residues. Written as DNA, the CDR3 is TGTGCCAGCAGCCGGGGCTTTGATCGGACCCAGTACTTC. This codes for CASSRGFDRTQYF.

In this sample, this clone turned up once. V usage is TRBV27 and J usage is TRBJ2-7; TRBD2 matches 7 bases. The V gene's germline CDR1 is MNHEY and CDR2 SMNVEV (reference sequence). The CDR3 loop spans 14 amino acids. The junction had 4 bases not matched to a gene; V was cut back by 1 base and J by 4 bases. The CDR3 reads CASSLFQGGYEQYF. The CDR3, as DNA: TGTGCCAGCAGTTTATTCCAGGGAGGGTACGAGCAGTACTTC.

This chain joins TRBV5-6 and TRBJ2-1, with 8 bases aligning to TRBD1. The V gene's germline CDR1 is SGHDT and CDR2 YYEEEE. This CDR3 is 13 amino acids long. V lost 2 bases and J lost 8; bases outside the gene matches: 3. Here the CDR3 reads CASSFDRGHEQFF. The CDR3 DNA sequence: TGTGCCAGCAGCTTCGACAGGGGCCATGAGCAGTTCTTC. Supplemented by reference TRBV5-6 and TRBJ2-1, the full variable domain reads DAGVTQSPTHLIKTRGQQVTLRCSPKSGHDTVSWYQQALGQGPQFIFQYYEEEERQRGNFPDRFSGHQFPNYSSELNVNALLLGDSALYLCASSFDRGHEQFFGPGTRLTVL.

The rearrangement joins TRBV28 to TRBJ2-7; D is possibly TRBD1 or TRBD2 (5 bases each). Germline values: CDR1 MDHEN, CDR2 SYDVKM. With 5 bases removed from V and 2 bases from J, the gap between germline ends came to 19 bases. The CDR3 is 16 amino acids. This CDR3 is CASSPPGTGTPYEQYF. The CDR3 DNA is TGTGCCAGCAGTCCACCCGGGACGGGGACGCCCTACGAGCAGTACTTC.

The chain uses TRBV7-9 and TRBJ1-1; D is ambiguous. Germline values: CDR1 SEHNR, CDR2 FQNEAQ (reference sequence). This CDR3 is 13 amino acids long. V lost 5 bases to trimming and J lost 0 bases, with 7 bases between them. CDR3 amino acids: CASSISMNTEAFF. In DNA form, the CDR3 reads TGTGCCAGCAGCATAAGCATGAACACTGAAGCTTTCTTT.

The chain is built from TRBV28 and TRBJ1-1; no firm D call. Germline lookup yields CDR1 MDHEN and CDR2 SYDVKM. CDR3 length equals 14 residues. Deletions cut 2 bases from V and 1 base from J, with 8 bases between. The CDR3 nucleotides are TGTGCCAGCAGTTTAAGGAACTGGAACACTGAAGCTTTCTTT. Protein: CASSLRNWNTEAFF. Complete variable domain (other parts from reference TRBV28 and TRBJ1-1): DVKVTQSSRYLVKRTGEKVFLECVQDMDHENMFWYRQDPGLGLRLIYFSYDVKMKEKGDIPEGYSVSREKKERFSLILESASTNQTSMYLCASSLRNWNTEAFFGQGTRLTVV.

Concerning this clone: The sample contains more than one DNA sequence encoding this CDR3. This rearrangement joins TRBV9 to TRBJ1-5; weak D call: TRBD1 (5 bases). The germline CDR1 and CDR2 sequences are SGDLS and YYNGEE. This CDR3 spans 14 amino acids. V was cut by 2 bases and J by 1 base, with 7 bases left in between. Here the CDR3 DNA reads TGTGCCAGCAGCGTTGACAGCAGCAATCAGCCCCAGCATTTT. This codes for CASSVDSSNQPQHF.

This chain links TRBV5-1 with TRBJ2-1; TRBD1 or TRBD2 may be the D gene (5 bases each). The CDR3 covers 14 residues. Trimming left V 3 bases short and J 10 bases short, with 17 bases between. Looked up from germline, CDR1 is SGHRS and CDR2 is YFSETQ. The CDR3 spells CASSYQLGWGEQFF. The CDR3 nucleotides are TGCGCCAGCAGCTACCAACTGGGCTGGGGGGAGCAGTTCTTC.

The chain couples TRBV19 to TRBJ1-5; D is undetermined. Germline V gene data show CDR1 as LNHDA and CDR2 as SQIVND (reference sequence). The CDR3 spans 14 residues. Trimming took off 2 bases at V and 2 bases at J, with 7 bases between the two ends. The CDR3 DNA reads TGTGCCAGTAGTATATACAGCCGCAATCAGCCCCAGCATTTT. Amino acids: CASSIYSRNQPQHF.

This clone was seen only a few times. The CDR3 nucleotides read TGTGCCACCCAGGGGGAGCGCTATGGCTACACCTTC. Translated, it gives CATQGERYGYTF. The rearrangement uses TRBV19 and TRBJ1-2, with 7 bases fitting TRBD1. V dropped 10 bases and J dropped 4; count of bases not matched to a gene: 6. The CDR3 extends over 12 amino acids. Germline lookup yields CDR1 LNHDA and CDR2 SQIVND (reference sequence).

The chain employs TRBV11-2 and TRBJ1-2; D ambiguous. Trimming took off 5 bases at V and 2 bases at J, with 9 bases between the two ends. The germline gives CDR1 SGHAT, CDR2 FQNNGV. This CDR3 comprises 13 residues. The CDR3: CASSVNQNYGYTF. The DNA of the CDR3 is TGTGCCAGCAGCGTCAACCAGAACTATGGCTACACCTTC.

V and J are TRBV19 and TRBJ2-4; 12 bases match TRBD2. The CDR3 totals 17 residues. In germline, CDR1 is LNHDA, CDR2 SQIVND (reference sequence). Trimming took 5 bases from V and 8 from J; bases not matched to a gene: 13. DNA for the CDR3: TGTGCCAGTAGTCAACCTCTAGCGGGAGGGCCTGGGGACATTCAGTACTTC. The encoded protein is CASSQPLAGGPGDIQYF.

The V and J genes are TRBV10-3 and TRBJ2-1, with D maybe TRBD2 (6 bases). The CDR3 has 14 residues. V was clipped by 6 bases and J by 5 bases, with 14 bases between them. Germline V lookup: CDR1 ENHRY, CDR2 SYGVKD. Here the CDR3 reads CAIRGGRGDNEQFF. CDR3 coding DNA: TGTGCCATCAGGGGAGGAAGAGGAGACAATGAGCAGTTCTTC.

V is TRBV19 and J is TRBJ1-1; D possibly corresponds to TRBD1 (6 bases). This CDR3 is built from 15 residues. The V end lost 7 bases, the J end lost 0 bases, and 15 bases lay between the germline ends. The V gene's germline CDR1 is LNHDA and CDR2 SQIVND (reference sequence). The CDR3 region is CASITGGSVNTEAFF. CDR3 in DNA: TGTGCCAGTATCACCGGGGGCAGTGTGAACACTGAAGCTTTCTTT.

The chain combines TRBV2 with TRBJ2-2, with D maybe TRBD1 (5 bases). The CDR3 consists of 15 residues. Trimming removed 7 bases from V and 5 bases from J, with 17 bases in between. The V gene's germline CDR1 is SNHLY and CDR2 FYNNEI. CDR3 amino acids: CASIREIYLTGELFF. For the CDR3, the DNA is TGTGCCAGCATCAGGGAAATCTACCTGACCGGGGAGCTGTTTTTT.

This chain connects TRBV15 to TRBJ1-4; no reliable D call. Trimming pared 0 bases from V and 3 bases from J, leaving 8 bases between. Germline V lookup: CDR1 LNHNV, CDR2 YYDKDF (reference sequence). The CDR3 contains 15 residues. The CDR3, as DNA: TGTGCCACCAGCAGAGATTCAAAAGCTAATGAAAAACTGTTTTTT. Residues: CATSRDSKANEKLFF.